The entry below gives a single TCR beta chain sequence along with its context. What it recognizes is unknown. Both 60 Vbeta primers and 13 Jbeta primers went into the PCR. Produced via immunoSEQ multiplex PCR; TCRdb's table is partial and in-frame only. The sample includes about 220,000 clones, 70% to 80% of them seen just once. The data originate from a study of cytomegalovirus exposure and HLA in healthy donors. Study results and caveats: In a later analysis, V- and J-gene trimming of beta chains associated with a DCLRE1C missense variant, replicated independently. In an earlier analysis, most TCR beta V segments were productive about 87% or about 30% of the time.

The CDR3 runs to 15 residues. Germline assignment: CDR1 SGHTA and CDR2 FQGTGA. V shed 1 base and J shed 0 bases, with 8 bases lying between them. The source is a woman aged 25 to 45 in good health and CMV-seronegative. V usage is TRBV7-3 and J usage is TRBJ2-3; D is perhaps TRBD1 (5 bases). The sequenced sample was PBMCs. In DNA, the CDR3 is TGTGCCAGCAGCTTAAGACAGACTAGCACAGATACGCAGTATTTT. It translates to CASSLRQTSTDTQYF.